These T cell receptor beta chains were read from a single sample in a study of CD8+ T cells in alopecia areata. This table comes from immunoSEQ multiplex PCR, and its TCRdb copy is limited to in-frame clones, with some not included. Among about 130,000 clones listed, nearly 55% were seen once. The sample here was CD8+ T cells sorted from blood, taken at week 4, from a patient treated with tofacitinib. These receptors originate from a human donor with alopecia areata. Each CDR3 is given with its conserved first and last residue.

TRBV11-2	TRBJ2-5	CASSLIAGGGETQYF
TRBV6-5	TRBJ1-1	CASTPGGSTEAFF
TRBV7-7	TRBJ2-2	CASSLRASAGELFF
TRBV6-5	TRBJ1-3	CASRPTGGSGNTIYF
TRBV13	TRBJ1-5	CASSLGHSNQPQHF
TRBV4-2	TRBJ1-1	CASRRPEEMNTEAFF
TRBV7-9	TRBJ1-2	CASSLMGDGYTF
TRBV11-2	TRBJ1-1	CASSQDVGFGNTEAFF
TRBV7-9	TRBJ1-4	CASSPGQGEMEKLFF
TRBV9	TRBJ2-1	CASSARQGPYNEQFF
TRBV27	TRBJ2-6	CASSSRGSGANVLTF
TRBV7-8	TRBJ2-7	CASSPGTSYEQYF
TRBV5-6	TRBJ1-2	CASSLDVYGYTF
TRBV6-4	TRBJ2-5	CASSDSKGVEETQYF
TRBV14	TRBJ2-4	CASSYRDRADIQYF
TRBV2	TRBJ2-5	CASSEGGSETQYF
TRBV19	TRBJ1-2	CASSRALLNGDYGYTF
TRBV27	TRBJ1-2	CASSPPGSGGYTF
TRBV2	TRBJ2-2	CASIGGGLNTGELFF
TRBV9	TRBJ1-1	CASSVVQGGSTEAFF
TRBV7-9	TRBJ2-2	CASSLTGSTGELFF
TRBV30	TRBJ2-1	CAWSVSGQGYNEQFF
TRBV7-3	TRBJ2-2	CASSSNVNTGELFF
TRBV29-1	TRBJ2-7	CSVKGVEQYF
TRBV6-5	TRBJ1-1	CASSYRNTEAFF
TRBV6-6	TRBJ2-5	CASSYSNNQETQYF
TRBV30	TRBJ2-5	CAWSVNGEGQQETQYF
TRBV25-1	TRBJ2-3	CATHTDTQYF
TRBV4-3	TRBJ1-5	CASSQEWSYSNQPQHF
TRBV19	TRBJ2-7	CASSAPSTGTYEQYF
TRBV6-4	TRBJ2-2	CASSAQGAGELFF
TRBV29-1	TRBJ2-7	CSVEDRDRSSYEQYF
TRBV5-1	TRBJ2-1	CASSLVLAGDYNEQFF
TRBV29-1	TRBJ1-2	CSGEDDSWGYTF
TRBV5-4	TRBJ2-7	CASSFQDREQYF
TRBV14	TRBJ1-1	CASSHEHWNTEAFF
TRBV7-9	TRBJ1-1	CASSSRDREEAFF
TRBV29-1	TRBJ1-2	CSVDPGDVDGYTF
TRBV4-3	TRBJ2-7	CASRWWIYEQYF
TRBV4-1	TRBJ2-7	CASSQDSQGYEQYF
TRBV9	TRBJ2-7	CASSDYGYEQYF
TRBV7-3	TRBJ1-1	CASSLTGGLAMSTEAFF
TRBV7-9	TRBJ2-2	CASSLNAELFF
TRBV7-2	TRBJ2-1	CASSAGTAYNEQFF
TRBV4-3	TRBJ2-3	CASSQRQGGTDTQYF
TRBV7-8	TRBJ2-5	CASHVAETQYF
TRBV30	TRBJ1-4	CAWARDLEKLFF
TRBV2	TRBJ2-7	CASRGPGTSPYEQYF
TRBV25-1	TRBJ2-5	CASSESEVGETQYF
TRBV29-1	TRBJ1-5	CSAVKGQPQHF
TRBV27	TRBJ1-1	CASSLSYRGGTEAFF
TRBV30	TRBJ1-1	CAWSTGRRYTEAFF
TRBV4-1	TRBJ1-1	CASRLRGSPEAFF
TRBV13	TRBJ2-4	CASSSLALGQNIQYF
TRBV4-1	TRBJ2-1	CASSHFVGTAEQFF
TRBV2	TRBJ1-2	CASSEWRDPNYGYTF
TRBV10-3	TRBJ2-3	CAISAPNGGTDTQYF
TRBV30	TRBJ2-7	CASSLGVYEQYF
TRBV4-1	TRBJ1-5	CASSQDRQGEQPQHF
TRBV28	TRBJ1-2	CASSRQTEGAGTYGYTF